The 22 T cell receptor beta chains below all came from one sample that was sequenced in a study of blood T cell repertoires in COVID-19. Data came from immunoSEQ multiplex PCR; TCRdb stores just in-frame clones and leaves some out. The sample records roughly 200,000 clones, around 87% being singletons. Material: PBMCs or T cells enriched from blood (not recorded which). The origin of the receptors is a man aged 25-40 years in a cohort exposed to, infected with or recovered from COVID-19 (not recorded which).

The chain is built from TRBV4-1 and TRBJ1-6; TRBD1 matches 8 bases. This CDR3 region has 13 residues. Losses at the gene ends were 7 bases for V and 7 bases for J; bases not matched to a gene: 3. The V gene's germline CDR1 is MGHRA and CDR2 YSYEKL. CDR3 in amino acids: CASTDRVNSPLHF. The CDR3 coding sequence is TGCGCCAGCACGGACAGGGTAAATTCACCCCTCCACTTT.

J is TRBJ2-3 and V is TRBV6-6; 11 bases are a match to TRBD2. This CDR3 spans 16 amino acids. J gave up 0 bases and V 4 bases, and 3 bases lay outside the gene matches. CDR1 MNHNY and CDR2 SVGAGI come from the germline V gene (reference sequence). The CDR3 sequence is CASSSIAGGSTDTQYF. The CDR3 DNA is TGTGCCAGCAGTTCAATAGCGGGGGGGAGCACAGATACGCAGTATTTT.

This chain links TRBV19 with TRBJ2-5; D might be TRBD2 (6 bases). The CDR3 consists of 16 residues. Germline V lookup: CDR1 LNHDA, CDR2 SQIVND (reference sequence). The V end was cut by 3 bases, the J end by 1 base, with 15 bases between. DNA of the CDR3: TGTGCCAGTAGTATTCGTGGGAGGAGCGGCCAAGAGACCCAGTACTTC. Translating gives CASSIRGRSGQETQYF.

The chain's CDR3 is CASAGSAIYEQYF. In DNA, the CDR3 is TGTGCCAGCGCAGGTAGCGCGATCTACGAGCAGTACTTC. The chain has TRBV6-5 and TRBJ2-7; tentatively, D is TRBD2 (5 bases). This CDR3 region has 13 residues. Trimming removed 8 bases at V and 3 bases at J, with 14 bases between. Germline V gives CDR1 MNHEY, CDR2 SVGAGI.

This clone has only a few counts. The rearrangement joins TRBV7-2 to TRBJ2-5; the match to TRBD2 covers 8 bases. The CDR3 runs 14 residues. The ends lost 1 base at V and 4 bases at J; junction bases unmatched: 2. Germline V gene sequence: CDR1 SGHTA, CDR2 FQGNSA. The CDR3 bases are TGTGCCAGCAGCTTAGACGGGAGGGGAGAGACCCAGTACTTC. Protein: CASSLDGRGETQYF.

Written as DNA, the CDR3 is TGTGCCAGCAGCGGTTCCTACAGGGGGAACTACGAGCAGTACTTC. This codes for CASSGSYRGNYEQYF. The chain uses TRBV6-5 and TRBJ2-7; the match to TRBD1 covers 8 bases. V trimming: 6 bases; J trimming: 3 bases; junction bases outside the gene matches: 10. There are 15 residues in the CDR3. Germline V gene sequence: CDR1 MNHEY, CDR2 SVGAGI.

The V call is TRBV4-1, the J call TRBJ1-4; D remains unclear. V was clipped by 1 base and J by 5 bases, with 8 bases between them. CDR3 length equals 14 residues. CDR1 MGHRA and CDR2 YSYEKL come from the germline V gene. The CDR3 DNA follows: TGCGCCAGCAGCCAAGTAACCAGAAATGAAAAACTGTTTTTT. Its translation is CASSQVTRNEKLFF.

The gene calls are TRBV28 and TRBJ1-5; 11 bases are shared with TRBD1. The V gene's germline CDR1 is MDHEN and CDR2 SYDVKM. CDR3 length: 15 residues. J was trimmed by 2 bases and V by 9 bases; bases with no gene match: 6. The CDR3 sequence: CASRTGGVGNQPQHF. The DNA for the CDR3 is TGTGCCAGTCGGACAGGGGGCGTTGGCAATCAGCCCCAGCATTTT. The variable domain in full, completed from reference TRBV28 and TRBJ1-5, reads DVKVTQSSRYLVKRTGEKVFLECVQDMDHENMFWYRQDPGLGLRLIYFSYDVKMKEKGDIPEGYSVSREKKERFSLILESASTNQTSMYLCASRTGGVGNQPQHFGDGTRLSIL.

V gene TRBV28 combines with J gene TRBJ1-2, with TRBD1 as a possible D gene (5 bases). The CDR3 extends over 15 amino acids. The V and J ends lost 5 bases and 3 bases respectively, with 16 bases between them. CDR1 is MDHEN and CDR2 is SYDVKM in the germline V gene. DNA of the CDR3: TGTGCCAGCAGTACCAGCGGGGGACGTGACTATGGCTACACCTTC. Translation gives CASSTSGGRDYGYTF.

V is TRBV27 and J is TRBJ2-3; 10 bases map to TRBD2. The CDR3 is 15 amino acids. V shed 4 bases, J shed 4 bases, and the junction held 5 bases outside the gene matches. Germline V gene lookup returns CDR1 MNHEY and CDR2 SMNVEV (reference sequence). The CDR3 spells CASSSLAGVADTQYF. In DNA form, the CDR3 reads TGTGCCAGCAGTTCCCTAGCGGGAGTCGCAGATACGCAGTATTTT.

This chain links TRBV4-2 with TRBJ2-7; D may be TRBD2 (5 bases). This CDR3 region has 15 residues. V lost 1 base, J lost 0 bases, and 10 bases lay in between. Germline V gives CDR1 LGHNA, CDR2 YNFKEQ. CDR3 DNA: TGTGCCAGCAGCCAAGTTAGCGCCAGCTCCTACGAGCAGTACTTC. Amino acids: CASSQVSASSYEQYF.

The chain has TRBV27 and TRBJ2-3; 8 bases agree with TRBD1. V lost 3 bases to trimming and J lost 5 bases; unmatched junction nucleotides: 1. Germline V lookup: CDR1 MNHEY, CDR2 SMNVEV (reference sequence). The CDR3 is made up of 13 amino acids. CDR3 protein: CASSFRGQDTQYF. The CDR3 nucleotides read TGTGCCAGCAGTTTCAGGGGGCAAGATACGCAGTATTTT.

The chain links TRBV7-9 to TRBJ2-3; D ambiguous. Trimming pared 0 bases from V and 0 bases from J, leaving 7 bases between. The CDR3 has 15 amino acids. Per the germline V gene, CDR1 is SEHNR and CDR2 is FQNEAQ (reference sequence). The CDR3 protein is CASSLAGASTDTQYF. CDR3 DNA sequence: TGTGCCAGCAGCTTAGCAGGAGCTAGCACAGATACGCAGTATTTT.

The chain uses TRBV9 and TRBJ2-5; 9 nucleotides agree with TRBD1. CDR1 SGDLS and CDR2 YYNGEE come from the germline V gene. The CDR3 sequence is 15 residues long. The V gene end was trimmed by 5 bases and the J gene end by 5 bases; junction bases not matched to a gene: 10. The CDR3, as DNA: TGTGCCAGCAGTTGGGGGACAGGGATTTCGGAGACCCAGTACTTC. Translation gives CASSWGTGISETQYF.

The chain links TRBV7-3 to TRBJ1-2, with D possibly matching TRBD1 (6 bases). The germline V gene has CDR1 SGHTA and CDR2 FQGTGA. CDR3 length: 17 amino acids. V was cut by 2 bases and J by 7 bases, with 23 bases left in between. This CDR3 reads CASSLFQFGGRSSGYTF. CDR3 nucleotide sequence: TGTGCCAGCAGCTTATTTCAGTTCGGGGGGCGTTCGTCTGGCTACACCTTC.

Only one count was recorded for this clone. The CDR3 is CASSSQGAHSNSPLHF. In nucleotides, the CDR3 is TGTGCCAGCAGCTCTCAGGGGGCACATAGTAATTCACCCCTCCACTTT. This chain uses TRBV3-1 (or the pseudogene TRBV3-2) with TRBJ1-6; 8 bases fit TRBD1. Germline V gene data show CDR1 as LGHDT and CDR2 as YNNKEL (reference sequence). Trimming took 5 bases from V and 6 from J; bases not matched to a gene: 9. This CDR3 contains 16 residues.

The chain combines TRBV18 with TRBJ1-3; no clear D. The CDR3 covers 16 residues. Between the trimmed V and J ends, which lost 3 bases and 1 base, there was a span of 13 bases. The germline V gene encodes CDR1 KGHSH and CDR2 LQKENI. The CDR3 DNA reads TGTGCCAGCTCACCCTCCCGAGGCGCTTCTGGAAACACCATATATTTT. Translation gives CASSPSRGASGNTIYF.

This rearrangement joins TRBV9 to TRBJ2-3, with 8 positions matching TRBD2. The CDR3 has 16 residues. CDR1 SGDLS and CDR2 YYNGEE come from the germline V gene. V trimming: 1 base; J trimming: 2 bases; junction bases outside the gene matches: 6. Here the CDR3 reads CASSVSKREITDTQYF. Written as DNA, the CDR3 is TGTGCCAGCAGCGTATCTAAGCGGGAGATCACAGATACGCAGTATTTT.

The chain links TRBV15 to TRBJ1-4, with 7 bases lining up with TRBD1. Unmatched junction bases numbered 9, after V lost 3 bases and J lost 5 bases. The CDR3 runs to 16 residues. The germline gives CDR1 LNHNV, CDR2 YYDKDF (reference sequence). The CDR3 here is CATSRFRQGVNEKLFF. CDR3 in DNA: TGTGCCACCAGCAGGTTTCGACAGGGCGTAAATGAAAAACTGTTTTTT.

This chain connects TRBV11-3 to TRBJ2-7; 8 bases are a match to TRBD1. Germline lookup yields CDR1 SGHNT and CDR2 YENEEA. V was pared by 2 bases and J by 7 bases, with 7 bases of the junction left unmatched. This CDR3 region has 14 residues. The chain's CDR3 is CASSLRQGAEEQYF. CDR3 coding DNA: TGTGCCAGCAGCTTACGGCAGGGGGCGGAGGAGCAGTACTTC. Using reference TRBV11-3 and TRBJ2-7 for the parts outside the CDR3, the full variable domain is EAGVVQSPRYKIIEKKQPVAFWCNPISGHNTLYWYLQNLGQGPELLIRYENEEAVDDSQLPKDRFSAERLKGVDSTLKIQPAELGDSAVYLCASSLRQGAEEQYFGPGTRLTVT.

A word on this clone: The sample holds other DNA sequences that translate to the same CDR3. The chain links TRBV9 to TRBJ2-5, with 7 bases matching TRBD2. CDR3 length: 14 amino acids. Trimming at V came to 0 bases and at J to 5 bases, leaving 4 bases not matched to a gene. CDR1 and CDR2 from the germline V gene are SGDLS and YYNGEE. The DNA for the CDR3 is TGTGCCAGCAGCGTAGCCGGGGGGAAGGAGACCCAGTACTTC. This gives the protein CASSVAGGKETQYF.

This clone was seen a single time. The genes are TRBV5-1 and TRBJ2-7, with 9 nucleotides matching TRBD1. Germline V gene data show CDR1 as SGHRS and CDR2 as YFSETQ. Trimming at V came to 1 base and at J to 3 bases, leaving 20 bases not matched to a gene. The CDR3 loop spans 20 amino acids. The CDR3 loop is CASSLTQSNPRQGVLYEQYF. CDR3 nucleotide sequence: TGCGCCAGCAGCTTGACCCAATCGAACCCACGACAGGGGGTTCTCTACGAGCAGTACTTC.